This T cell receptor beta chain was documented in a study of T cell changes during pregnancy in multiple sclerosis. Sequenced by immunoSEQ multiplex PCR; TCRdb stores in-frame clones only, minus some. In the table there are tens of thousands of clones, around 93% of which are singletons. The V and J ends lost 3 bases and 10 bases, in that order; junction bases with no gene match: 4. This CDR3 comprises 15 residues. Germline CDR1 SGHTA, CDR2 FQGNSA. The V call is TRBV7-2, the J call TRBJ1-6; 12 bases line up with TRBD1. The sequence derives from a female donor in good health, enrolled as a control in a pregnancy study. The source material was peripheral blood, sampled in the second trimester of pregnancy. The CDR3 protein is CASSLGQGARSPLHF. In DNA form, the CDR3 reads TGTGCCAGCAGCTTGGGACAGGGGGCGAGGTCACCCCTCCACTTT. The full variable domain, completed using reference TRBV7-2 and TRBJ1-6, is GAGVSQSPSNKVTEKGKDVELRCDPISGHTALYWYRQSLGQGLEFLIYFQGNSAPDKSGLPSDRFSAERTGGSVSTLTIQRTQQEDSAVYLCASSLGQGARSPLHFGNGTRLTVT.